A single sample gave rise to the 10 T cell receptor beta chains below, sequenced in a study of cytomegalovirus exposure and HLA in healthy donors. The PCR employed 60 Vbeta primers together with 13 Jbeta primers. Using immunoSEQ multiplex PCR, the repertoire was profiled, and TCRdb retains in-frame clones only, with some absent. The table records under 150,000 clones, 70% to 85% of them present only once. The sequenced material came from PBMCs. These receptors came from a boy aged 2 to 10 in good health and CMV-seronegative.

This clone was counted once. The rearrangement links TRBV2 to TRBJ1-1; tentative D call: TRBD1 (5 bases). The germline V gene has CDR1 SNHLY and CDR2 FYNNEI. The CDR3 is 16 residues long. With 6 bases removed from V and 0 bases from J, the gap between germline ends came to 17 bases. The CDR3 loop reads CASRSRTLIMNTEAFF. CDR3 sequence (DNA): TGTGCCAGCAGATCCCGGACATTAATAATGAACACTGAAGCTTTCTTT.

The chain uses TRBV11-1 and TRBJ1-4; 7 bases line up with TRBD1. Germline CDR1 and CDR2: SGHAT and FQDESV (reference sequence). Unmatched junction bases numbered 4, after V lost 4 bases and J lost 5 bases. CDR3 length: 14 amino acids. In DNA, the CDR3 is TGTGCCAGCAGCTCCTCGGGACAGAATGAAAAACTGTTTTTT. Its protein product is CASSSSGQNEKLFF.

This chain uses TRBV11-2 with TRBJ2-5; the match to TRBD2 covers 13 bases. V was pared by 5 bases and J by 5 bases, with 11 bases of the junction left unmatched. CDR1 SGHAT and CDR2 FQNNGV come from the germline V gene. This CDR3 comprises 17 residues. CDR3 residues: CASSPGLAGDHRETQYF. CDR3 DNA sequence: TGTGCCAGCAGCCCCGGACTAGCGGGGGACCACCGGGAGACCCAGTACTTC.

J is TRBJ2-1 and V is TRBV30; 7 bases are shared with TRBD1. CDR3 length: 14 residues. The J segment lost 3 bases and the V segment lost 7 bases, leaving 9 bases of the junction unmatched. Looked up from germline, CDR1 is GTSNPN and CDR2 is SVGIG (reference sequence). The CDR3 spells CASRRDRNYNEQFF. In DNA, the CDR3 is TGTGCCTCACGCCGGGACAGAAACTACAATGAGCAGTTCTTC.

The genes are TRBV9 and TRBJ2-5; TRBD1 agrees at 8 bases. Losses at the gene ends were 3 bases for V and 3 bases for J; bases not matched to a gene: 7. The CDR3 is made up of 15 amino acids. Germline loops: CDR1 SGDLS, CDR2 YYNGEE. CDR3 coding DNA: TGTGCCAGCAGCGGCACCAGGGGGCGGGAAGAGACCCAGTACTTC. It codes for CASSGTRGREETQYF.

This clone was recorded once. This chain joins TRBV7-9 and TRBJ2-3, with 7 bases fitting TRBD2. In germline, CDR1 is SEHNR, CDR2 FQNEAQ (reference sequence). This CDR3 region has 16 residues. The V segment lost 7 bases and the J segment 2 bases; nucleotides outside the gene matches: 12. The CDR3 sequence: CASTPLQAGITDTQYF. The CDR3 coding sequence is TGTGCCAGCACCCCCCTCCAAGCGGGGATCACAGATACGCAGTATTTT.

The chain employs TRBV21-1 and TRBJ2-2; the table names TRBD1, a call not compared with the DNA. TRBV21-1 is termed a pseudogene. This CDR3 region has 16 residues. Here the CDR3 reads CASSNRDRPNTGELFF. The DNA for the CDR3 is TGTGCCAGCAGCAACCGGGACAGGCCGAACACCGGGGAGCTGTTTTTT.

The table lists this clone with a count of one. V usage is TRBV13 and J usage is TRBJ2-3; TRBD2 matches 13 bases. V shed 0 bases and J 0 bases; nucleotides not matched to a gene: 12. The germline CDR1 and CDR2 sequences are PRHDT and FYEKMQ (reference sequence). The CDR3 extends over 21 amino acids. The CDR3 DNA reads as TGTGCCAGCAGCTTAGGCCGAGGGGGACTAGCGGGACCACAAAGCACAGATACGCAGTATTTT. Amino acid sequence: CASSLGRGGLAGPQSTDTQYF.

The rearrangement uses TRBV7-2 and TRBJ2-7; 12 bases map to TRBD2. The CDR3 spans 16 residues. The V and J ends lost 3 bases and 9 bases, in that order; junction bases with no gene match: 12. Per germline, CDR1 SGHTA and CDR2 FQGNSA. CDR3 amino acids: CASSFLTSGRYSGQYV. The CDR3 region has the DNA TGTGCCAGCAGCTTCCTTACTAGCGGGAGGTATTCAGGGCAGTACGTC.

The chain links TRBV29-1 to TRBJ1-2; D is possibly TRBD1 (6 bases). In germline, CDR1 is SQVTM, CDR2 ANQGSEA. Deletions cut 7 bases from V and 3 bases from J, with 15 bases between. This CDR3 spans 13 amino acids. The CDR3 is CSAHGGRDYGYTF. The CDR3, as DNA: TGCAGCGCCCATGGGGGCAGGGACTATGGCTACACCTTC.